The rows below give T cell receptor beta chains drawn from one sample of a study of spatial heterogeneity in lung cancer. A single record per CDR3 protein comes from TCRdb applying MiXCR to the 5' RACE reads. The sample has several thousand distinct CDR3 sequences, about 9.3% seen once. Here the sequenced sample was lung tumor tissue, taken at surgery. The receptor set was obtained from a male donor with early-stage non-small cell lung cancer. Each CDR3 is given with its conserved first and last residue. The D gene is left open where the match is weak. Only part of the rows carry a size: once, few, many, or a class if the clone is expanded.

TRBD1	TRBV9	TRBJ1-2	14	many	CASTYLDRSDGYTF	TGTGCCAGCACCTACCTGGACAGGTCCGATGGCTACACCTTC
TRBD2	TRBV27	TRBJ2-7	15	many	CASSRTDSGTYEQYF	TGTGCCAGCAGTCGAACCGATAGCGGGACCTACGAGCAGTACTTC
NA	TRBV29-1	TRBJ2-5	14	NA	CSVGGGRGGETQYF	TGCAGCGTTGGGGGGGGCAGGGGCGGAGAGACCCAGTACTTC
TRBD1	TRBV5-1	TRBJ2-7	14	NA	CASSYAGTGYEQYF	TGCGCCAGCAGCTACGCCGGGACAGGCTACGAGCAGTACTTC
NA	TRBV7-2	TRBJ1-4	15	few	CASSPEASTNEKLFF	TGTGCCAGCAGCCCTGAAGCCTCAACTAATGAAAAACTGTTTTTT
TRBD1	TRBV3-1	TRBJ1-5	14	NA	CASSPGTGARPQHF	TGTGCCAGCAGCCCTGGGACAGGGGCTCGGCCCCAGCATTTT
TRBD2	TRBV20-1	TRBJ2-7	17	many	CSAIHRDGGLAGKKQYF	TGCAGTGCCATTCACCGGGACGGAGGACTAGCGGGGAAAAAGCAGTACTTC
NA	TRBV28	TRBJ2-1	12	medium-sized	CASSPGLGEQFF	TGTGCCAGCAGTCCAGGGTTGGGGGAGCAGTTCTTC
TRBD1	TRBV2	TRBJ2-6	18	few	CASSEGQGASSGANVLTF	TGTGCCAGCAGTGAGGGTCAGGGGGCAAGCTCTGGGGCCAACGTCCTGACTTTC
TRBD1	TRBV19	TRBJ1-2	16	medium-sized	CASSLAGTVTAYGYTF	TGTGCCAGTAGTCTCGCCGGGACAGTTACGGCCTATGGCTACACCTTC
NA	TRBV7-2	TRBJ2-7	13	medium-sized	CASSLESGLDPDF	TGTGCCAGCAGCTTAGAGTCGGGTTTAGACCCCGATTTC
TRBD2	TRBV20-1	TRBJ2-7	13	once	CSKAGASSYEQYF	TGCAGCAAAGCGGGAGCGAGCTCCTACGAGCAGTACTTC
NA	TRBV11-2	TRBJ2-7	15	many	CASSPGAGGSYEQYF	TGTGCCAGCAGCCCGGGGGCCGGGGGGTCCTACGAGCAGTACTTC
TRBD2	TRBV20-1	TRBJ2-7	14	few	CSAEREAGSYEQYF	TGCAGTGCTGAACGGGAGGCCGGCTCCTACGAGCAGTACTTC
NA	TRBV20-1	TRBJ2-7	18	medium-sized	CSARATGPQQSRVYEQYF	TGCAGTGCTAGAGCGACAGGACCCCAACAATCAAGGGTCTACGAGCAGTACTTC